The 19 T cell receptor beta chains listed next were all sequenced from one sample in a study of T-cell reconstitution after alpha-beta-depleted transplantation in children. Library preparation (for TCRbeta) was performed with unique molecular identifiers. TCRdb used MiXCR to reprocess the PCR reads, holding one entry per CDR3 protein. The sample includes almost 600,000 distinct CDR3 sequences, roughly 27% seen only once; the top ten take about 35%. Sequencing was performed on PBMCs, taken before TCRalphabeta/CD19-depleted stem cell transplant. Source of these receptors: a boy under two years old with Wiskott-Aldrich syndrome, due to receive a stem cell transplant.

This clonotype was seen more than once but under ten times. The chain couples TRBV20-1 to TRBJ2-5; D possibly corresponds to TRBD1 (5 bases). The CDR3 is made up of 13 amino acids. Trimming took 5 bases from V and 4 from J, leaving 14 bases between them. Germline CDR1 and CDR2: DFQATT and SNEGSKA (reference sequence). The CDR3 spells CSAPEERGETQYF. The CDR3 nucleotides are TGCAGTGCTCCAGAGGAAAGGGGAGAGACCCAGTACTTC.

There are a few counts of this clonotype. The V gene is TRBV6-2 or TRBV6-3, the J gene TRBJ1-5; maybe TRBD1 (5 bases). CDR1 MNHEY and CDR2 SVGEGT come from the germline V gene. The V gene lost 4 bases and the J gene lost 4 bases, with 26 bases spanning the gap. The CDR3 length is 19 residues. The CDR3 DNA reads as TGTGCCAGCAGTTTTAAAGGGAAGGGAGGGGATATAATTAATCAGCCCCAGCATTTT. Translation: CASSFKGKGGDIINQPQHF.

This clonotype has a handful of counts. This sequence joins TRBV15 and TRBJ1-3, with D hard to call. The germline CDR1 and CDR2 sequences are LNHNV and YYDKDF (reference sequence). This CDR3 region has 14 residues. With 3 bases removed from V and 4 bases from J, the gap between germline ends came to 10 bases. The CDR3 nucleotides are TGTGCCACCAGCAGCAGATTCCCGGGAAACACCATATATTTT. Amino acid sequence: CATSSRFPGNTIYF.

This clonotype showed up just a few times. The chain uses TRBV5-5 and TRBJ2-1; 8 positions match TRBD1. CDR3 length: 16 residues. Per germline, CDR1 SGHKS and CDR2 YYEKEE (reference sequence). Germline trimming cut 0 bases from V and 6 bases from J; bases unmatched to any gene: 8. CDR3: CASSLVFTGGFNEQFF. The CDR3 bases are TGTGCCAGCAGCTTGGTTTTTACAGGGGGGTTCAATGAGCAGTTCTTC.

The chain is built from TRBV29-1 and TRBJ2-1; TRBD1 matches at 7 bases. Germline lookup yields CDR1 SQVTM and CDR2 ANQGSEA. Trimming took 8 bases from V and 6 from J; bases not matched to a gene: 10. The CDR3 runs 13 residues. The CDR3 coding sequence is TGCAGCTCCGGACAGGTGAGAAGCAATGAGCAGTTCTTC. Translated, it gives CSSGQVRSNEQFF.

The J gene is TRBJ2-5, the V gene TRBV27, with a possible D match to TRBD1 (5 bases). The CDR3 sequence is 12 residues long. V was shortened by 5 bases and J by 7 bases, with 11 bases between the two germline ends. CDR1 is MNHEY and CDR2 is SMNVEV in the germline V gene (reference sequence). CDR3 sequence: CASSIQQGTQYF. CDR3 bases: TGTGCCAGCAGTATTCAGCAGGGGACCCAGTACTTC.

This clonotype was seen a handful of times. V and J are TRBV9 and TRBJ2-3; 8 bases are shared with TRBD2. The germline CDR1 and CDR2 sequences are SGDLS and YYNGEE. The J segment lost 0 bases and the V segment lost 0 bases, leaving 3 bases of the junction unmatched. The CDR3 consists of 16 residues. CDR3 amino acids: CASSVVPSGSTDTQYF. The CDR3 nucleotides read TGTGCCAGCAGCGTAGTCCCTAGCGGGAGCACAGATACGCAGTATTTT.

The genes are TRBV5-1 and TRBJ1-2; 9 bases map to TRBD1. V lost 4 bases, J lost 0 bases, and 10 bases stayed unmatched. The CDR3 length is 17 residues. Germline V gives CDR1 SGHRS, CDR2 YFSETQ. The DNA of the CDR3 is TGCGCCAGCAGCACCGGGACAGGGAAGTCGGCTAACTATGGCTACACCTTC. Its translation: CASSTGTGKSANYGYTF.

The chain couples TRBV6-1 to TRBJ2-3; 8 bases map to TRBD2. The CDR3 loop spans 17 amino acids. Trimming took 6 bases from V and 6 from J; bases not matched to a gene: 17. Germline lookup yields CDR1 MNHNS and CDR2 SASEGT. CDR3 amino acids: CASRRGPPGLVADTQYF. The CDR3 nucleotides read TGTGCCAGCAGACGGGGTCCTCCGGGACTAGTGGCGGATACGCAGTATTTT.

This clonotype was found many times. V gene TRBV5-1 combines with J gene TRBJ2-5, with D tentatively TRBD2 (6 bases). From germline, CDR1 is SGHRS and CDR2 YFSETQ. This CDR3 spans 14 amino acids. Trimming removed 0 bases from V and 2 bases from J, with 8 bases in between. The CDR3 spells CASSLGAGQETQYF. The CDR3 coding sequence is TGCGCCAGCAGCTTGGGTGCGGGACAAGAGACCCAGTACTTC.

In the case of this clonotype: One end of the junction is discordant with germline, which a read error may explain. This sequence joins TRBV25-1 and TRBJ1-3; D gene unclear. From germline, CDR1 is MGHDK and CDR2 SYGVNS. The CDR3 has 15 amino acids. CDR3 residues: CASSAGLVTGNTVYF. CDR3 sequence (DNA): TGTGCCAGCAGTGCGGGCCTCGTAACTGGAAACACCGTATATTTT.

V gene TRBV5-1 combines with J gene TRBJ2-5; 12 bases agree with TRBD2. Germline V gene lookup returns CDR1 SGHRS and CDR2 YFSETQ. V lost 4 bases, J lost 4 bases, and 11 bases stayed unmatched. CDR3 size: 17 residues. CDR3 region: CASSDPTSGRRGETQYF. The CDR3 region has the DNA TGCGCCAGCAGCGACCCCACTAGCGGGAGGAGAGGAGAGACCCAGTACTTC.

This rearrangement joins TRBV24-1 to TRBJ2-3; D gene unclear. Looked up from germline, CDR1 is KGHDR and CDR2 is SFDVKD. Trimming stripped 9 bases from V and 4 bases from J, with 7 bases between. The CDR3 consists of 11 residues. This CDR3 is CATEVADTQYF. The CDR3 DNA is TGTGCCACCGAGGTAGCAGATACGCAGTATTTT.

This rearrangement joins TRBV11-2 to TRBJ2-1; D possibly corresponds to TRBD2 (5 bases). V lost 1 base and J 2 bases, leaving 9 bases between the germline ends. The CDR3 is made up of 15 amino acids. Germline-derived CDR1 and CDR2 are SGHAT and FQNNGV. CDR3 loop: CASSLGPLAYNEQFF. The CDR3 region has the DNA TGTGCCAGCAGCTTAGGTCCACTAGCCTACAATGAGCAGTTCTTC. The full variable domain, completed using reference TRBV11-2 and TRBJ2-1, is EAGVAQSPRYKIIEKRQSVAFWCNPISGHATLYWYQQILGQGPKLLIQFQNNGVVDDSQLPKDRFSAERLKGVDSTLKIQPAKLEDSAVYLCASSLGPLAYNEQFFGPGTRLTVL.

The J gene is TRBJ2-1, the V gene TRBV20-1; the match to TRBD2 covers 12 bases. The junction had 8 bases not matched to a gene; V was cut back by 1 base and J by 7 bases. The CDR3 spans 16 residues. The germline gives CDR1 DFQATT, CDR2 SNEGSKA (reference sequence). The DNA of the CDR3 is TGCAGTGCTAGAGGGTCTAGCGGGAGGGCCAGGAATGAGCAGTTCTTC. Protein product: CSARGSSGRARNEQFF.

This clonotype was observed a few times. The CDR3 protein is CASSLAGTSGSFEQFF. DNA for the CDR3: TGTGCCAGCAGCTTAGCGGGGACTAGCGGGTCTTTTGAGCAGTTCTTC. V gene TRBV7-2 combines with J gene TRBJ2-1, with TRBD2 matching 12 bases. The CDR3 covers 16 residues. V lost 0 bases, J lost 9 bases, and 6 bases stayed unmatched. Germline CDR1 is SGHTA and CDR2 is FQGNSA.

This clonotype was detected only a few times. The chain joins TRBV29-1 to TRBJ2-1; D ambiguous. Trimming cost V 5 bases and J 3 bases, with 8 bases left between them. Germline V lookup: CDR1 SQVTM, CDR2 ANQGSEA. The CDR3 has 12 residues. DNA of the CDR3: TGCAGCGTTCTGCTCTACTACAATGAGCAGTTCTTC. Amino acid sequence: CSVLLYYNEQFF.

V usage is TRBV5-6 and J usage is TRBJ2-2; possible D gene TRBD1, 6 bases. The CDR3 is made up of 16 amino acids. Germline CDR1 is SGHDT and CDR2 is YYEEEE. The V and J ends lost 3 bases and 1 base respectively, with 13 bases between them. The CDR3 DNA follows: TGTGCCAGCAGCTCGCCGGGACACCAGAACACCGGGGAGCTGTTTTTT. It translates to CASSSPGHQNTGELFF.

V gene TRBV29-1 combines with J gene TRBJ1-2; 9 nucleotides align to TRBD1. CDR1 is SQVTM, CDR2 ANQGSEA, per germline. The junction had 11 bases not matched to a gene; V was cut back by 4 bases and J by 8 bases. This CDR3 is 14 amino acids long. The CDR3 sequence is CSVAKRQGESGYTF. For the CDR3, the DNA is TGCAGCGTTGCCAAGAGACAGGGGGAGTCCGGCTACACCTTC. Based on the CDR3 plus reference TRBV29-1 and TRBJ1-2, the full variable domain is SAVISQKPSRDICQRGTSLTIQCQVDSQVTMMFWYRQQPGQSLTLIATANQGSEATYESGFVIDKFPISRPNLTFSTLTVSNMSPEDSSIYLCSVAKRQGESGYTFGSGTRLTVV.